The clone carrying this T cell receptor beta chain was observed at least ten times. Its antigen is unidentified. Germline V gene data show CDR1 as SEHNR and CDR2 as FQNEAQ (reference sequence). The CDR3 has 15 amino acids. Trimming removed 1 base from V and 0 bases from J, with 9 bases in between. The data belong to a study of blood T cells in healthy people across ages. With a J-beta primer mix and a sample-barcoded 5' primer, a second PCR ran 7 to 11 cycles. Every molecule of cDNA carried a tag from a template-switch adaptor with 12 random nucleotides. One entry per CDR3 protein, called by TCRdb with MiXCR from the 5' RACE reads. The table lists approximately 810,000 distinct CDR3 sequences, 29% of them singletons, with roughly 17% in the top ten. Study-wide findings and caveats: Donors of long life had a larger count of naive CD4+ cells and greater diversity than aged donors.

Total RNA, at least 5 micrograms per sample, was extracted from PBMCs. This chain uses TRBV7-9 with TRBJ1-2; D unresolved. The sample comprised blood. The sequence was collected from a woman aged 80 or older in good health. The CDR3 DNA sequence: TGTGCCAGCAGCTTAGTCCCGGCTACTAACTATGGCTACACCTTC. Its translation: CASSLVPATNYGYTF.